Presented here are 9 T cell receptor beta chains from one specimen sequenced in a study of CD8 T cells in Susac syndrome. Reverse transcription used about 0.45 to 1 ug RNA and random hexamers. One entry per CDR3 protein results from TCRdb running MiXCR on the immunoSEQ multiplex PCR reads. This sample yields under 200,000 distinct CDR3 sequences, of which roughly nine tenths are seen a single time; approximately 0.09% belongs to the top ten. Sequenced input: CD4+ T cells from PBMCs. These receptors were obtained from a human donor with Susac syndrome.

J is TRBJ2-7 and V is TRBV19, with 7 bases that match TRBD2. This CDR3 has 15 amino acids. Germline-derived CDR1 and CDR2 are LNHDA and SQIVND (reference sequence). The V and J ends lost 5 bases and 0 bases, in that order; junction bases with no gene match: 7. CDR3 sequence (DNA): TGTGCCAGTAGTGATAAAGCGGGGCGCTCCTACGAGCAGTACTTC. As protein: CASSDKAGRSYEQYF.

V usage is TRBV11-2 and J usage is TRBJ1-4; a weak D match, TRBD1 (5 bases). Trimming removed 7 bases from V and 4 bases from J, with 16 bases in between. Germline V lookup: CDR1 SGHAT, CDR2 FQNNGV. The CDR3 length is 15 residues. The CDR3 sequence: CASNYAGQVNEKLFF. CDR3 DNA: TGTGCCAGCAATTACGCGGGGCAGGTTAATGAAAAACTGTTTTTT. The variable domain in full, with the rest retrieved from reference TRBV11-2 and TRBJ1-4, is EAGVAQSPRYKIIEKRQSVAFWCNPISGHATLYWYQQILGQGPKLLIQFQNNGVVDDSQLPKDRFSAERLKGVDSTLKIQPAKLEDSAVYLCASNYAGQVNEKLFFGSGTQLSVL.

V is TRBV4-1 and J is TRBJ2-6; D remains unclear. This CDR3 region has 19 residues. The V gene's germline CDR1 is MGHRA and CDR2 YSYEKL. Trimming left V 1 base short and J 0 bases short, with 16 bases between. This CDR3 is CASSQVYRGTSSGANVLTF. CDR3 nucleotide sequence: TGCGCCAGCAGCCAAGTGTACCGCGGAACGAGCTCTGGGGCCAACGTCCTGACTTTC.

CDR3 region: CASSQSPETYEQYF. CDR3 nucleotide sequence: TGCGCCAGCAGCCAATCCCCCGAAACCTACGAGCAGTACTTC. The chain joins TRBV4-1 to TRBJ2-7; D is unresolved. This CDR3 comprises 14 residues. Looked up from germline, CDR1 is MGHRA and CDR2 is YSYEKL. V shed 2 bases and J shed 2 bases, with 10 bases lying between them.

V is TRBV7-2 and J is TRBJ2-5; D possibly corresponds to TRBD2 (6 bases). The V gene's germline CDR1 is SGHTA and CDR2 FQGNSA. Trimming left V 1 base short and J 1 base short, with 13 bases between. The CDR3 spans 16 residues. The CDR3 nucleotides read TGTGCCAGCAGCTTAGGGCAAACTAGCAGCCAAGAGACCCAGTACTTC. This encodes CASSLGQTSSQETQYF.

The chain has TRBV7-3 and TRBJ2-3; 8 nucleotides align to TRBD2. V lost 5 bases, J lost 3 bases, and 7 bases stayed unmatched. The germline CDR1 and CDR2 sequences are SGHTA and FQGTGA. This CDR3 has 15 residues. The CDR3 DNA reads as TGTGCCAGCAGCCCCCAAGCGGGGGTAACAGATACGCAGTATTTT. Its translation is CASSPQAGVTDTQYF.

This chain connects TRBV7-9 to TRBJ1-5; D is possibly TRBD1 (5 bases). CDR1 and CDR2 from the germline V gene are SEHNR and FQNEAQ (reference sequence). The length of the CDR3 is 11 residues. V dropped 5 bases and J dropped 9 bases, with 8 bases sitting between them. CDR3 in amino acids: CASSNTGPQHF. The DNA of the CDR3 is TGTGCCAGCAGCAACACAGGGCCCCAGCATTTT. Combining the CDR3 with reference TRBV7-9 and TRBJ1-5 gives the whole variable domain DTGVSQNPRHKITKRGQNVTFRCDPISEHNRLYWYRQTLGQGPEFLTYFQNEAQLEKSRLLSDRFSAERPKGSFSTLEIQRTEQGDSAMYLCASSNTGPQHFGDGTRLSIL.

The chain employs TRBV20-1 and TRBJ2-1, with 13 bases that match TRBD2. V was clipped by 3 bases and J by 0 bases; unmatched bases: 14. The CDR3 is 20 amino acids. Germline CDR1 and CDR2: DFQATT and SNEGSKA (reference sequence). This chain's CDR3 is CSASSLGLAGTGSSYNEQFF. CDR3 nucleotide sequence: TGCAGTGCTAGCTCTTTGGGACTAGCGGGGACCGGAAGCTCCTACAATGAGCAGTTCTTC.

The chain recombines TRBV6-4 with TRBJ2-2, with 7 bases lining up with TRBD1. Germline V gives CDR1 MRHNA, CDR2 SNTAGT. Trimming took 6 bases from V and 2 from J; bases not matched to a gene: 3. CDR3 length: 14 residues. CDR3: CASRGQPNTGELFF. In DNA, the CDR3 is TGTGCCAGCAGGGGACAGCCCAACACCGGGGAGCTGTTTTTT.